This entry lists 6 T cell receptor beta chains sequenced from one sample in a study of cytomegalovirus exposure and HLA in healthy donors (dated by TCRdb to 2015 to 2018). The library was made by the immunoSEQ multiplex PCR assay. For the multiplex PCR, a mixture combining 60 forward primers for TCR Vbeta segments and 13 reverse primers for TCR Jbeta segments was used. In its TCRdb copy, this immuneACCESS table keeps in-frame sequences only and misses some clones. Where compared with another copy, unresolved V genes explain less than half of these, and the others have no known cause. For this sample there are some 140,000 clones; 55% to 80% appear just once. The ten largest make up 1.3% of the sample. Sequencing was done on a sample of PBMCs. The receptors stem from a woman aged 40 to 49 in good health and CMV-seronegative.

This clone was observed a few times. The chain joins TRBV19 to TRBJ1-2; no definite D call. This CDR3 spans 12 amino acids. Trimming removed 5 bases from V and 5 bases from J, with 9 bases in between. Germline assignment: CDR1 LNHDA and CDR2 SQIVND (reference sequence). As DNA, the CDR3 is TGTGCCAGTAGTGTTCCGAGGTATGGCTACACCTTC. It encodes CASSVPRYGYTF.

The sample holds a few counts of this clone. The chain employs TRBV5-6 and TRBJ1-1, with TRBD1 identical over 9 bases. Germline CDR1 and CDR2: SGHDT and YYEEEE. Germline trimming cut 5 bases from V and 2 bases from J; bases unmatched to any gene: 4. The CDR3 extends over 14 amino acids. The CDR3 reads CASRTTGGNTEAFF. The CDR3 DNA is TGTGCCAGCAGGACGACAGGGGGAAACACTGAAGCTTTCTTT.

V usage is TRBV7-6 and J usage is TRBJ1-5, with D perhaps TRBD1 (5 bases). The CDR3 is 13 amino acids. Trimming took off 1 base at V and 4 bases at J, with 5 bases between the two ends. Germline CDR1 and CDR2: SGHVS and FNYEAQ. The CDR3 nucleotides are TGTGCCAGCAGCTTAGACAGGAATCAGCCCCAGCATTTT. Translated, it gives CASSLDRNQPQHF.

This clone was seen a handful of times. This chain connects TRBV2 to TRBJ2-7; D is possibly TRBD1 (8 bases). Germline CDR1 and CDR2: SNHLY and FYNNEI. Trimming left V 6 bases short and J 4 bases short, with 19 bases between. CDR3 length: 15 amino acids. DNA for the CDR3: TGTGCCAGCAGCGGTGACAGGGGAGGGGTTTACGAGCAGTACTTC. It translates to CASSGDRGGVYEQYF. Drawing the rest from reference TRBV2 and TRBJ2-7, the complete variable domain is EPEVTQTPSHQVTQMGQEVILRCVPISNHLYFYWYRQILGQKVEFLVSFYNNEISEKSEIFDDQFSVERPDGSNFTLKIRSTKLEDSAMYFCASSGDRGGVYEQYFGPGTRLTVT.

The V call is TRBV4-1, the J call TRBJ2-1; D is perhaps TRBD1 (8 bases). Per the germline V gene, CDR1 is MGHRA and CDR2 is YSYEKL. V was trimmed by 2 bases and J by 6 bases, leaving 32 bases between them. There are 21 residues in the CDR3. In nucleotides, the CDR3 is TGCGCCAGCAGCCAACCGAGCCGGGGCCGACAGGGGAGGGTCGCGCCCAATGAGCAGTTCTTC. This translates into CASSQPSRGRQGRVAPNEQFF.

The genes are TRBV9 and TRBJ2-3, with D maybe TRBD1 (6 bases). V was clipped by 4 bases and J by 2 bases, with 14 bases between them. Germline CDR1 reads SGDLS; CDR2 reads YYNGEE. This CDR3 is built from 15 residues. The CDR3: CASSSRGYITDTQYF. CDR3 bases: TGTGCCAGCAGCTCTAGGGGGTATATCACAGATACGCAGTATTTT. Complete variable domain (other parts from reference TRBV9 and TRBJ2-3): DSGVTQTPKHLITATGQRVTLRCSPRSGDLSVYWYQQSLDQGLQFLIQYYNGEERAKGNILERFSAQQFPDLHSELNLSSLELGDSALYFCASSSRGYITDTQYFGPGTRLTVL.